This entry lists 7 T cell receptor beta chains sequenced from one sample in a study of cytomegalovirus exposure and HLA in healthy donors. TCRdb's table, derived via immunoSEQ multiplex PCR, lists solely in-frame clones and lacks some. The data hold 110,000 to 150,000 clones, with just over 90% observed a single time. Specimen: PBMCs. These receptors were collected from a man between 18 and 29 years old in good health and CMV-seronegative.

This clone was recorded once. CDR3 nucleotides: TGTGCCAGCCGACAGGGATTGCAGCCCCAGCATTTT. This codes for CASRQGLQPQHF. The chain is built from TRBV27 and TRBJ1-5, with TRBD1 identical over 7 bases. Germline loops: CDR1 MNHEY, CDR2 SMNVEV (reference sequence). V trimming: 8 bases; J trimming: 7 bases; junction bases outside the gene matches: 5. This CDR3 spans 12 amino acids.

This chain connects TRBV2 to TRBJ2-5, with 9 nucleotides matching TRBD1. CDR1 and CDR2 from the germline V gene are SNHLY and FYNNEI. The J segment lost 5 bases and the V segment lost 6 bases, leaving 10 bases of the junction unmatched. The CDR3 is made up of 15 amino acids. In DNA form, the CDR3 reads TGTGCCAGCAGCCCACGACAGGGGGAGTGGGAGACCCAGTACTTC. Its protein product is CASSPRQGEWETQYF.

The rearrangement joins TRBV27 to TRBJ2-7; D not resolved. Trimming shortened V by 8 bases and J by 1 base, and 12 bases separated the two germline ends. The germline CDR1 and CDR2 sequences are MNHEY and SMNVEV (reference sequence). The CDR3 is made up of 13 amino acids. Here the CDR3 reads CASRPVTSYEQYF. CDR3 bases: TGTGCCAGCCGCCCTGTGACATCCTACGAGCAGTACTTC.

This chain joins TRBV29-1 and TRBJ2-7, with TRBD2 matching over 9 bases. J gave up 2 bases and V 7 bases, and 6 bases lay outside the gene matches. The CDR3 covers 13 residues. In germline, CDR1 is SQVTM, CDR2 ANQGSEA. DNA for the CDR3: TGCAGCGCGGGGACTAGCTCTACCTACGAGCAGTACTTC. This codes for CSAGTSSTYEQYF.

This chain connects TRBV10-3 to TRBJ2-3; D uncertain. CDR1 is ENHRY, CDR2 SYGVKD, per germline. V lost 9 bases and J lost 3, with 13 bases in between. The CDR3 totals 13 residues. The CDR3 is CAIQNGPTDTQYF. The CDR3 DNA sequence: TGTGCCATTCAGAATGGGCCTACAGATACGCAGTATTTT.

The chain carries TRBV4-3 and TRBJ2-3, with 9 bases matching TRBD1. This CDR3 region has 16 residues. The germline V gene encodes CDR1 LGHNA and CDR2 YSLEER. The ends lost 1 base at V and 3 bases at J; junction bases unmatched: 5. CDR3 sequence (DNA): TGCGCCAGCAGCCAAGGGACAGGGGTTGGGACAGATACGCAGTATTTT. Its translation is CASSQGTGVGTDTQYF.

The rearrangement links TRBV2 to TRBJ2-3; 12 bases align to TRBD2. The CDR3 loop spans 16 amino acids. V shed 4 bases and J 4 bases; nucleotides not matched to a gene: 6. Germline-derived CDR1 and CDR2 are SNHLY and FYNNEI. The CDR3 bases are TGTGCCAGCAGTGGACCCGGACTAGCGGGGTCAGATACGCAGTATTTT. As protein: CASSGPGLAGSDTQYF.